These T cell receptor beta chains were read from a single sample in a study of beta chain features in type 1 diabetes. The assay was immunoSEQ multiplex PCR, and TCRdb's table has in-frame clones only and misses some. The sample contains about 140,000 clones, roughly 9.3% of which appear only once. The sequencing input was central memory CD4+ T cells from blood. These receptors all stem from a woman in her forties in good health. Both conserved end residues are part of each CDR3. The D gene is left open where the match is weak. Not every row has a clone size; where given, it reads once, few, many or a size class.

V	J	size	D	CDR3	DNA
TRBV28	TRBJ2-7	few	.	CASKRGSYEQYF	TGTGCCAGCAAACGGGGCTCCTACGAGCAGTACTTC
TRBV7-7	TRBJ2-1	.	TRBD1	CASSFRTGLSSYNEQFF	TGTGCTAGCAGCTTTAGGACAGGCCTGAGCTCCTACAATGAGCAGTTCTTC
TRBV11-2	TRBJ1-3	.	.	CASSIRTASGNTIYF	TGTGCCAGCAGCATCAGGACAGCCTCTGGAAACACCATATATTTT
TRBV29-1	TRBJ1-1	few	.	CSARQEGGLRRNTEAFF	TGCAGCGCCCGCCAAGAGGGGGGGCTGAGACGGAACACTGAAGCTTTCTTT
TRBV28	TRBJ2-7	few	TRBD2	CASSVTPGGYEQYF	TGTGCCAGCAGTGTAACCCCGGGGGGATACGAGCAGTACTTC
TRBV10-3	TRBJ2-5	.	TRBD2	CAISESLGLAGQETQYF	TGTGCCATCAGTGAGTCCTTAGGACTAGCGGGACAAGAGACCCAGTACTTC
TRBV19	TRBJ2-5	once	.	CASSINTYQETQYF	TGTGCCAGTAGTATAAACACGTACCAAGAGACCCAGTACTTC
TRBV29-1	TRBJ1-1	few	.	CSARTDEAFF	TGCAGCGCTAGGACAGATGAAGCTTTCTTT
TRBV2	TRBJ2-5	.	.	CASSVTDRPETQYF	TGTGCCAGCAGTGTCACCGACAGACCAGAGACCCAGTACTTC
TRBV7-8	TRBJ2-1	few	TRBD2	CASSLTSGGAGYNEQFF	TGTGCCAGCAGCTTAACTAGCGGGGGGGCCGGGTACAATGAGCAGTTCTTC
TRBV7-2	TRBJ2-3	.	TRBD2	CASSLGPTSGGTDTQYF	TGTGCCAGCAGCTTAGGCCCAACTAGCGGGGGCACAGATACGCAGTATTTT
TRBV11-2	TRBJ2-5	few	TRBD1	CASSLDSGGPETQYF	TGTGCCAGCAGCTTAGACTCAGGGGGTCCAGAGACCCAGTACTTC
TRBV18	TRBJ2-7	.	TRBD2	CASSPSGGGAYEQYF	TGTGCCAGCTCACCCTCGGGCGGGGGAGCCTACGAGCAGTACTTC
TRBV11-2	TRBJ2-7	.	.	CASSVVGGQTYEQYF	TGTGCCAGCAGCGTCGTCGGGGGGCAGACCTACGAGCAGTACTTC
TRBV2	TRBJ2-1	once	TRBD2	CASSRLAGGSNEQFF	TGTGCCAGCAGTAGACTAGCGGGAGGCAGCAATGAGCAGTTCTTC
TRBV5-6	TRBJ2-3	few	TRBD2	CASSLSGGGTDTQYF	TGTGCCAGCAGCTTAAGCGGGGGTGGCACAGATACGCAGTATTTT
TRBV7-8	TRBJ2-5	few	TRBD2	CASSLRQAGGQETQYF	TGTGCCAGCAGCTTACGCCAAGCGGGGGGCCAAGAGACCCAGTACTTC
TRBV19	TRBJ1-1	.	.	CASSIDLGGRGTEAFF	TGTGCCAGTAGTATAGATCTTGGCGGACGGGGCACTGAAGCTTTCTTT
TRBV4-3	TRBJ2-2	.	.	CASSQTFSLSANTGELFF	TGCGCCAGCAGCCAAACGTTCTCCCTGAGTGCGAACACCGGGGAGCTGTTTTTT
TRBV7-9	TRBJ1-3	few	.	CASSLFRNSGNTIYF	TGTGCCAGCAGCTTGTTCAGGAACTCTGGAAACACCATATATTTT
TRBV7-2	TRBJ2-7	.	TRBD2	CASSLLAGGYEQYF	TGTGCCAGCAGCTTACTAGCGGGGGGTTACGAGCAGTACTTC
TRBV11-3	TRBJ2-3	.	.	CASSLRGSSGTDTQYF	TGTGCCAGCAGCTTACGGGGGTCTAGCGGCACAGATACGCAGTATTTT
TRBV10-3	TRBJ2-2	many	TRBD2	CASKTSGAGELFF	TGTGCCTCGAAAACCAGCGGGGCCGGGGAGCTGTTTTTT
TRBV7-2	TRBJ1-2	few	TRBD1	CASSAGQGVGSYTF	TGTGCCAGCAGCGCGGGACAGGGGGTCGGTAGCTACACCTTC
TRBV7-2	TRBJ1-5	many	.	CASSIRGDQPQHF	TGTGCCAGCAGCATACGGGGGGATCAGCCCCAGCATTTT
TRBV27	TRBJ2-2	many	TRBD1	CASRKQGTGELFF	TGTGCCAGCAGAAAACAGGGGACCGGGGAGCTGTTTTTT
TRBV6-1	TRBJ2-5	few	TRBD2	CASKRLAGEETQYF	TGTGCCAGCAAGCGGCTAGCGGGGGAAGAGACCCAGTACTTC
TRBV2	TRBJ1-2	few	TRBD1	CASSESGGASYGYTF	TGTGCCAGCAGTGAATCAGGGGGCGCCTCCTATGGCTACACCTTC
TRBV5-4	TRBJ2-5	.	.	CASRRDFQETQYF	TGTGCCAGCAGGCGGGACTTCCAAGAGACCCAGTACTTC